One and the same sample provided the 5 T cell receptor beta chains below, sequenced in a study of blood T cell repertoires in COVID-19. Profiling relied on immunoSEQ multiplex PCR, and the TCRdb table lists in-frame clones only, not all of them. Of around 25,000 clones in the sample, around 90% were seen once. Sequenced material: peripheral blood. These receptors came from a human donor with active COVID-19. The donor label of this sample is uncertain.

The rearrangement joins TRBV11-2 to TRBJ2-7; the D is unclear. Germline values: CDR1 SGHAT, CDR2 FQNNGV. The CDR3 sequence is 13 residues long. V lost 1 base and J lost 9, with 13 bases in between. The CDR3 loop is CASSLAELLGQYF. The DNA for the CDR3 is TGTGCCAGCAGCTTAGCTGAACTTCTAGGGCAGTACTTC.

This clone was seen a handful of times. The chain combines TRBV29-1 with TRBJ2-7, with 7 bases matching TRBD2. The CDR3 length is 19 residues. V dropped 2 bases and J dropped 0; count of bases not matched to a gene: 19. Germline assignment: CDR1 SQVTM and CDR2 ANQGSEA. The CDR3: CSVESIGSERDAHSYEQYF. CDR3 bases: TGCAGCGTTGAATCAATCGGTTCAGAGCGGGACGCACACTCCTACGAGCAGTACTTC.

This chain links TRBV7-4 with TRBJ2-7, with 12 bases aligning to TRBD1. Germline CDR1 is SGHVT and CDR2 is SQSDAQ. V shed 3 bases and J 1 base; nucleotides not matched to a gene: 7. This CDR3 spans 17 amino acids. CDR3: CASSFPGTGGQSYEQYF. The CDR3 DNA follows: TGTGCCAGCAGCTTCCCCGGGACAGGGGGCCAATCCTACGAGCAGTACTTC.

The CDR3 spells CASSAAGTTNTGELFF. CDR3 coding DNA: TGTGCCAGCAGTGCGGCCGGGACTACTAACACCGGGGAGCTGTTTTTT. The genes are TRBV2 and TRBJ2-2, with 7 bases lining up with TRBD2. J lost 2 bases, V lost 4 bases, and 7 bases had no gene match. The CDR3 covers 16 residues. Germline V gene lookup returns CDR1 SNHLY and CDR2 FYNNEI.

The CDR3 reads CASSASGVDEKLFF. Here the CDR3 DNA reads TGTGCCAGCAGCGCCTCGGGGGTGGATGAAAAACTGTTTTTT. V and J are TRBV5-4 and TRBJ1-4; D possibly corresponds to TRBD1 (5 bases). V lost 4 bases and J 6 bases, leaving 13 bases between the germline ends. The CDR3 is made up of 14 amino acids. Germline-derived CDR1 and CDR2 are SGHNT and YYREEE (reference sequence).